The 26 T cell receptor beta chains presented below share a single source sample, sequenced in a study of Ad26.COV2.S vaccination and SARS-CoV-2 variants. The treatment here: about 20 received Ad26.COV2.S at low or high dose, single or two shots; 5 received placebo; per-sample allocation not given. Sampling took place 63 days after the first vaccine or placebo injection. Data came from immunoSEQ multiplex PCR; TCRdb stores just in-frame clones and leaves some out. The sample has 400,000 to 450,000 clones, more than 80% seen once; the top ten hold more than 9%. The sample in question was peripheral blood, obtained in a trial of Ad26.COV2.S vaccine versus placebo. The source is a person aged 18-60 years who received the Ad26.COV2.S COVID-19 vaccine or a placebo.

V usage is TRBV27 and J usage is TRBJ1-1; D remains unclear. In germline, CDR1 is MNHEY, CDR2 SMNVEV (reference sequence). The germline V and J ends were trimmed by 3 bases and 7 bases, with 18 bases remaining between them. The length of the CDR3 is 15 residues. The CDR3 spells CASSLTPLAGFEAFF. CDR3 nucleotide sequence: TGTGCCAGCAGTTTGACCCCCCTAGCTGGGTTTGAAGCTTTCTTT.

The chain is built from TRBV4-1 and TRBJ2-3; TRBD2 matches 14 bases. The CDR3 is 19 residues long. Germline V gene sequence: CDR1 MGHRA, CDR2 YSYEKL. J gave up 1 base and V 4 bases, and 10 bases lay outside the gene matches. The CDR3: CASSLGTSGSPLRTDTQYF. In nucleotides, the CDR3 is TGCGCCAGCAGCCTTGGGACTAGCGGGAGCCCACTCCGCACAGATACGCAGTATTTT.

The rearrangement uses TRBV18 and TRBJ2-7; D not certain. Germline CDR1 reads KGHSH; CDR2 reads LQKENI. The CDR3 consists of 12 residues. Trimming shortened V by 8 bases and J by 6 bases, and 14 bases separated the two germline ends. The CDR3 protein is CASAISQGEQYF. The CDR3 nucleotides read TGTGCCAGCGCCATTAGCCAAGGCGAGCAGTACTTC.

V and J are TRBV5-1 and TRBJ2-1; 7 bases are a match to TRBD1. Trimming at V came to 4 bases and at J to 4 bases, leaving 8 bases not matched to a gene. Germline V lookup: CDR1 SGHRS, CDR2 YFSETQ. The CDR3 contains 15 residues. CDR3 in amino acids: CASSARDSSYNEQFF. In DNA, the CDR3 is TGCGCCAGCAGCGCACGGGACAGTTCTTACAATGAGCAGTTCTTC.

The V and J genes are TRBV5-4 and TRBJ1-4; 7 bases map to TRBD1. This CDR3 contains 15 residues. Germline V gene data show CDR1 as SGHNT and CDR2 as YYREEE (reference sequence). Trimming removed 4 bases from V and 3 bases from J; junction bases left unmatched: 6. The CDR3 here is CASSITGAPNEKLFF. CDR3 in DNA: TGTGCCAGCAGCATTACAGGGGCTCCTAATGAAAAACTGTTTTTT.

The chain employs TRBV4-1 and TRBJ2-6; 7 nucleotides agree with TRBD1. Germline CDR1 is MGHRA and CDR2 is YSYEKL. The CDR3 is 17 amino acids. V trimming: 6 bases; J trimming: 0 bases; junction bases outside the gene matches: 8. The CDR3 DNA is TGCGCCAGCAGACAGGGGCCCCAAGCCTCTGGGGCCAACGTCCTGACTTTC. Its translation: CASRQGPQASGANVLTF.

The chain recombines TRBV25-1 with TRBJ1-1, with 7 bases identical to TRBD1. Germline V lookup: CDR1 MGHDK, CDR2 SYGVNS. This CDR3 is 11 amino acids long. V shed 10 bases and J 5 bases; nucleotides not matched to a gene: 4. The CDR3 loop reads CAILTGTEAFF. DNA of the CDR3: TGTGCCATCTTGACAGGGACTGAAGCTTTCTTT.

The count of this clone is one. In nucleotides, the CDR3 is TGCGCCAGCTCCCGAAAGGGACTTAACACTGAAGCTTTCTTT. Its translation is CASSRKGLNTEAFF. V usage is TRBV5-1 and J usage is TRBJ1-1, with D perhaps TRBD1 (5 bases). Germline V gene data show CDR1 as SGHRS and CDR2 as YFSETQ. V gave up 7 bases and J gave up 2 bases, with 15 bases separating them. The CDR3 is made up of 14 amino acids.

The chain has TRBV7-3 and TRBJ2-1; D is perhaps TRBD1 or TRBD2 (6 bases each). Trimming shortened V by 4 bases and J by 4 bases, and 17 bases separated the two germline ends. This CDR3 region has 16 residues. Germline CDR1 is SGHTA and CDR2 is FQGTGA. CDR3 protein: CASSSGSGAPYNEQFF. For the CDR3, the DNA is TGTGCCAGCAGCTCAGGGTCGGGGGCCCCTTACAATGAGCAGTTCTTC.

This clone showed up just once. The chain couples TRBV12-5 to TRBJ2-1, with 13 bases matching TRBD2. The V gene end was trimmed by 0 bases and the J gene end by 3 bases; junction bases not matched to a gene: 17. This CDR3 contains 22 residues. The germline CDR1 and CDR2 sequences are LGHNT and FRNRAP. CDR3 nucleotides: TGTGCTAGTGGTTTGGTAGTGGGGGAACTAGCGGGAGGGAATCGTCTCTACAATGAGCAGTTCTTC. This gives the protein CASGLVVGELAGGNRLYNEQFF. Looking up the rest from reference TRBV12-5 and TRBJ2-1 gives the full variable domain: DARVTQTPRHKVTEMGQEVTMRCQPILGHNTVFWYRQTMMQGLELLAYFRNRAPLDDSGMPKDRFSAEMPDATLATLKIQPSEPRDSAVYFCASGLVVGELAGGNRLYNEQFFGPGTRLTVL.

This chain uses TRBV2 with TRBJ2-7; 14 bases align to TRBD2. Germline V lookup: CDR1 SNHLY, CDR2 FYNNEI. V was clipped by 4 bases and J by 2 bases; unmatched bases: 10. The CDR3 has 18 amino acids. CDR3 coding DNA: TGTGCCAGCAGTGTAGGACTAGCGGGAGGTGGGGGCACCTACGAGCAGTACTTC. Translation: CASSVGLAGGGGTYEQYF.

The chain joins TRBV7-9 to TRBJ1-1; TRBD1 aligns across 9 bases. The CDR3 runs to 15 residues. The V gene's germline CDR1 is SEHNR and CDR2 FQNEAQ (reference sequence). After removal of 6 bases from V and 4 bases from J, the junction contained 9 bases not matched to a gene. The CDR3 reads CASRPPGQGFTEAFF. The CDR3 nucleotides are TGTGCCAGCAGACCTCCGGGACAGGGTTTCACTGAAGCTTTCTTT.

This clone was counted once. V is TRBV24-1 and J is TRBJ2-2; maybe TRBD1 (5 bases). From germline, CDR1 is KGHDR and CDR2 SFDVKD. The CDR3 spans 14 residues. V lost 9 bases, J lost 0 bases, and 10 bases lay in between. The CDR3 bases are TGTGCCACCCAGGGCCCCGCGAACACCGGGGAGCTGTTTTTT. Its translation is CATQGPANTGELFF.

CDR3 in amino acids: CAWSGSSADSYNEQFF. CDR3 nucleotide sequence: TGTGCCTGGAGTGGAAGTAGCGCTGACTCCTACAATGAGCAGTTCTTC. The V gene is TRBV30, the J gene TRBJ2-1; a possible D gene is TRBD2 (5 bases). The germline V gene encodes CDR1 GTSNPN and CDR2 SVGIG (reference sequence). There are 16 residues in the CDR3. Trimming left V 1 base short and J 0 bases short, with 13 bases between.

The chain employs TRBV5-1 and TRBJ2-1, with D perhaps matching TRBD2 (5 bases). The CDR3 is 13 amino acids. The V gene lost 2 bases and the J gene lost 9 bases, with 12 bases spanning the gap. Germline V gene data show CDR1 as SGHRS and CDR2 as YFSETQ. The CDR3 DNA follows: TGCGCCAGCAGCTTACACCTAGGGAGTGAGCAGTTCTTC. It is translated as CASSLHLGSEQFF.

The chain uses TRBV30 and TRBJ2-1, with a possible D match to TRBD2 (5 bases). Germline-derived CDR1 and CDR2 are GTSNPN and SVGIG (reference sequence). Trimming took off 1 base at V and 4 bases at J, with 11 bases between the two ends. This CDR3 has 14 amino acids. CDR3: CAWSELAPYNEQFF. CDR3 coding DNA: TGTGCCTGGAGTGAGTTAGCGCCTTACAATGAGCAGTTCTTC.

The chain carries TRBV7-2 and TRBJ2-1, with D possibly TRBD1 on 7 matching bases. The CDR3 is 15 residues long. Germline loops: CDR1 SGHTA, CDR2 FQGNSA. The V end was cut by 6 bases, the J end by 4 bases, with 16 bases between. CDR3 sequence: CASRAGGFGYNEQFF. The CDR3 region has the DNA TGTGCCAGCAGAGCAGGGGGGTTTGGGTACAATGAGCAGTTCTTC. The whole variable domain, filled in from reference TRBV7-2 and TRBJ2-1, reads GAGVSQSPSNKVTEKGKDVELRCDPISGHTALYWYRQSLGQGLEFLIYFQGNSAPDKSGLPSDRFSAERTGGSVSTLTIQRTQQEDSAVYLCASRAGGFGYNEQFFGPGTRLTVL.

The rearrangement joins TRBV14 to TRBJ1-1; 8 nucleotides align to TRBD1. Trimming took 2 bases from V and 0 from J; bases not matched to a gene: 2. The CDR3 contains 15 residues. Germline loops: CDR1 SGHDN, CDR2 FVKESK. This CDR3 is CASSQQGAMNTEAFF. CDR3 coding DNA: TGTGCCAGCAGCCAACAGGGGGCCATGAACACTGAAGCTTTCTTT. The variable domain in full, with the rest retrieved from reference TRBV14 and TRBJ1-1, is EAGVTQFPSHSVIEKGQTVTLRCDPISGHDNLYWYRRVMGKEIKFLLHFVKESKQDESGMPNNRFLAERTGGTYSTLKVQPAELEDSGVYFCASSQQGAMNTEAFFGQGTRLTVV.

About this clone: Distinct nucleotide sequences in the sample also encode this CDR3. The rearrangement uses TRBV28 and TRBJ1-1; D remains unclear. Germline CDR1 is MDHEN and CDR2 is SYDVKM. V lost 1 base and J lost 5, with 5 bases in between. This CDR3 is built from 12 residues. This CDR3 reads CASSLSGTEAFF. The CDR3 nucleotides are TGTGCCAGCAGTTTATCTGGGACTGAAGCTTTCTTT.

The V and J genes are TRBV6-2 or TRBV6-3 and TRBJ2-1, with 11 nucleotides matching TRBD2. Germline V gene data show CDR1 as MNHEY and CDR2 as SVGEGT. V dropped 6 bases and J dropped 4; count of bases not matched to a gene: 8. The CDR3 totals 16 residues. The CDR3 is CASSPGASGRYNEQFF. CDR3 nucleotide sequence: TGTGCCAGCAGCCCCGGGGCTAGCGGGAGGTACAATGAGCAGTTCTTC.

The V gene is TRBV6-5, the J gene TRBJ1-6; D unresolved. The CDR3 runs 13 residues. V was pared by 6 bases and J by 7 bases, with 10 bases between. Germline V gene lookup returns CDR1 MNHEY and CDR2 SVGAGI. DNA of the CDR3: TGTGCCAGCAGACGCGGGATCAATTCACCCCTCCACTTT. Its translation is CASRRGINSPLHF.

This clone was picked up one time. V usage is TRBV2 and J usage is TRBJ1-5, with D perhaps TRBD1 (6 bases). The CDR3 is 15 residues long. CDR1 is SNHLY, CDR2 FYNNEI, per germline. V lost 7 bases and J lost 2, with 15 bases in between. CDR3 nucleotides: TGTGCCAGCAAAGAGGGGGAGGGCGGCAATCAGCCCCAGCATTTT. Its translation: CASKEGEGGNQPQHF.

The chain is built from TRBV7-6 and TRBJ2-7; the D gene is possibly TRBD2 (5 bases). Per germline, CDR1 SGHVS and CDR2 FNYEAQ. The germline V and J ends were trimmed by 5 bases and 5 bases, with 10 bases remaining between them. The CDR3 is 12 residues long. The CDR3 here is CASSPLAHEQYF. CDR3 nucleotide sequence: TGTGCCAGCAGCCCCTTAGCGCACGAGCAGTACTTC.

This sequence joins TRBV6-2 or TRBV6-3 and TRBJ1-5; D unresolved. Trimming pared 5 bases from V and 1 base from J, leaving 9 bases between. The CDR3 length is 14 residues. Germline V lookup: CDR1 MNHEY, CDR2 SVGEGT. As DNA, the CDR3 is TGTGCCAGCAGTGAGAGGAAGAGCAATCAGCCCCAGCATTTT. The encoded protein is CASSERKSNQPQHF.

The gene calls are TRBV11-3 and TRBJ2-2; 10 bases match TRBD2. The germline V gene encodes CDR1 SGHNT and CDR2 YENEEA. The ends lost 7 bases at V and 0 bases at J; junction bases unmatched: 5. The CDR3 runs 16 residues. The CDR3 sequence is CASTETSGTNTGELFF. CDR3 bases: TGTGCCAGCACCGAAACTAGCGGGACGAACACCGGGGAGCTGTTTTTT.

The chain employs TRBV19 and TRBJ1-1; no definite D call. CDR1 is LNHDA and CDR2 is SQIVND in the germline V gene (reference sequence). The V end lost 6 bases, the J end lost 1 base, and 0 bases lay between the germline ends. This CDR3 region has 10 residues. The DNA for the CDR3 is TGTGCCAGTAGGAACACTGAAGCTTTCTTT. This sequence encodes CASRNTEAFF. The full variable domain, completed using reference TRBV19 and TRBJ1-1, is DGGITQSPKYLFRKEGQNVTLSCEQNLNHDAMYWYRQDPGQGLRLIYYSQIVNDFQKGDIAEGYSVSREKKESFPLTVTSAQKNPTAFYLCASRNTEAFFGQGTRLTVV.